This T cell receptor (beta chain) stems from a study of CD8 T cells in ankylosing spondylitis. Overall study results and limits: In reactive arthritis synovial fluid and blood, some motif variants had been reported before.

CDR3 length equals 15 residues. V shed 4 bases and J 4 bases; nucleotides not matched to a gene: 7. The germline V gene has CDR1 SGHRS and CDR2 YFSETQ. Each CDR3 protein gets one entry after TCRdb re-called the 5' RACE reads with MiXCR. Of roughly 120,000 distinct CDR3 sequences in the sample, roughly 6.6% are singletons; the top ten hold 12%. This clonotype was seen at least ten times. What it binds is not known. The specimen sequenced was blood, either unsorted or a sorted T cell fraction (not recorded which). The receptor was derived from a male donor with ankylosing spondylitis or in good health (not recorded which). J is TRBJ1-3 and V is TRBV5-1; 8 bases line up with TRBD1. The CDR3 sequence is CASSPRTGNGNTIYF. The CDR3 nucleotides are TGCGCCAGCAGCCCTAGGACAGGGAACGGAAACACCATATATTTT.